Below are 8 T cell receptor beta chains sequenced from a single sample in a study of CD8+ T cells in alopecia areata. Reverse transcribed after extraction, RNA yielded cDNA as the sequencing template. The assay was immunoSEQ multiplex PCR, and TCRdb's table has in-frame clones only and misses some. The record shows around 100,000 clones for this sample, with no singletons present. Sequencing used lesional skin. These receptors were taken from a C3H/HeJ mouse with alopecia areata. The strain is characterized by the MHC haplotype H2-k.

This clone was detected only a few times. Gene names follow the mouse nomenclature. The read stops 4 residues short of the end of the CDR3; the missing end is completed from the germline J gene. The chain recombines TRBV1 with TRBJ2-2; 7 bases fit TRBD1. CDR1 is NSQYPW and CDR2 is LRSPGD in the germline V gene (reference sequence). This CDR3 region has 16 residues. J lost 4 bases, V lost 2 bases, and 7 bases had no gene match. CDR3 DNA (partial): TGCACCTGCAGTGCATCTACAGGGGATCGCACCGGG. Encoded protein: CTCSASTGDRTG. The whole CDR3 protein is CTCSASTGDRTGQLYF.

In the case of this clone: Gene names denote mouse genes. From the germline J gene comes the end of the CDR3, since the read stops 4 residues before it. The same CDR3 arises from other DNA sequences in this sample as well. V usage is TRBV13-1 and J usage is TRBJ2-3; TRBD2 matches 7 bases. V was pared by 3 bases and J by 0 bases, with 4 bases of the junction left unmatched. Germline CDR1 is NSHNY and CDR2 is SYGAGN. CDR3 length: 15 amino acids. The chain's CDR3 is CASSGPGGSAETLYF. The CDR3 DNA, read in part, is TGTGCCAGCAGTGGCCCTGGGGGTAGTGCAGAA.

In the case of this clone: Mouse gene names apply. The CDR3 is cut off 4 residues early in the read; its end comes from the germline J gene. The chain uses TRBV1 and TRBJ2-7, with 7 bases matching TRBD2. V trimming: 5 bases; J trimming: 0 bases; junction bases outside the gene matches: 7. Germline CDR1 reads NSQYPW; CDR2 reads LRSPGD (reference sequence). The CDR3 consists of 15 residues. This CDR3 reads CTCSPSLGDSYEQYF. Partial CDR3 DNA: TGCACCTGCAGTCCCAGTCTGGGGGACTCCTAT.

This clone was recorded a few times. Mouse gene names and germline throughout. Coverage ceases 4 residues before the CDR3 finishes, and the germline J gene fills in the end. The V and J genes are TRBV31 and TRBJ2-7, with 9 bases identical to TRBD2. The trim removed 4 bases at V and 3 bases at J, leaving 1 base unmatched. The CDR3 has 12 amino acids. Germline CDR1 is GKSSPN and CDR2 is SITVG. CDR3 in amino acids: CAWTGGGYEQYF. The covered CDR3 bases are TGTGCCTGGACTGGGGGGGGCTAT.

There are many counts of this clone. Gene and germline names: mouse. Read coverage stops 4 residues before the CDR3 terminus; the germline J gene supplies the remainder. The chain couples TRBV13-3 to TRBJ2-5; 7 bases line up with TRBD2. Germline CDR1 is NNHDY and CDR2 is SYVADS. This CDR3 has 15 residues. V gave up 0 bases and J gave up 3 bases; unmatched junction bases: 4. The CDR3 is CASSDVSWGQDTQYF. CDR3 DNA, as far as it was read: TGTGCCAGCAGTGATGTGTCCTGGGGGCAAGAC.

This clone was observed a few times. Mouse germline and gene names are used. The read stops 4 residues short of the end of the CDR3; the missing end is completed from the germline J gene. The rearrangement links TRBV5 to TRBJ2-5; TRBD1 matches at 7 bases. CDR1 and CDR2 from the germline V gene are LGHNA and YNLKQL (reference sequence). The CDR3 sequence is 13 residues long. The CDR3 here is CASSPDREDTQYF. The part of the CDR3 DNA that was read is TGTGCCAGCAGCCCCGACAGGGAAGAC.

Note on this clone: The germline and genes are mouse ones. The read gets to within 4 residues of the CDR3 end, and the germline J gene fills in the rest. This chain joins TRBV16 and TRBJ2-7; 9 bases are shared with TRBD1. There are 14 residues in the CDR3. Germline CDR1 reads SGHSA; CDR2 reads FRNQAP. CDR3 DNA, as far as it was read: TGTGCAAGCAGCTTGGGACAGGGAGGGAAT. Its protein product is CASSLGQGGN. The full-length CDR3 reads as CASSLGQGGNEQYF. Looking up the rest from reference TRBV16 and TRBJ2-7 gives the full variable domain: NAGVIQTPRHKVTGKGQEATLWCEPISGHSAVFWYRQTIVQGLEFLTYFRNQAPIDDSGMPKERFSAQMPNQSHSTLKIQSTQPQDSAVYLCASSLGQGGNEQYFGPGTRLTVL.

In this sample, this clone turned up a few times. Mouse gene names apply. The read ends 4 residues shy of where the CDR3 ends; the end is completed using the germline J gene. The chain combines TRBV19 with TRBJ2-1; TRBD1 might be the D (5 bases). The CDR3 loop spans 14 amino acids. Per germline, CDR1 FNHDT and CDR2 SITEND (reference sequence). Trimming stripped 2 bases from V and 3 bases from J, with 9 bases between. Incomplete CDR3 DNA: TGTGCCAGCAGTATTTTCCAGGGCTATGCT. Amino acid sequence: CASSIFQGYA. Given in full, the CDR3 is CASSIFQGYAEQFF.